What follows is one T cell receptor beta chain and its context. Its antigen is undetermined. These data are taken from a study of T-cell memory formation after mild COVID-19. Study-wide points: The study found balanced CD4/CD8 in clones contracting day 15 to 85 and a CD4+ lean in later expanders.

TCRdb processed the 5' RACE reads anew with MiXCR; each CDR3 protein has one entry. The sample includes 180,000 or so distinct CDR3 sequences, around 10% seen only once; the top ten take 3.5% to 4.5%. The sequenced sample was PBMCs or a T cell subset sorted from them (not recorded which). This clonotype originated in a man between 18 and 29 years old who had mild COVID-19 (a few samples of this study predate the infection). Cell type and time point are not known.

The CDR3 here is CASSSEWDPRFSEQYF. The CDR3 DNA sequence: TGTGCCAGCAGTAGTGAGTGGGACCCGCGATTCTCCGAGCAGTACTTC. The chain joins TRBV2 to TRBJ2-7; D could derive from TRBD1 or TRBD2 (5 bases each). The CDR3 consists of 16 residues. The germline V gene encodes CDR1 SNHLY and CDR2 FYNNEI. V gave up 5 bases and J gave up 6 bases, with 23 bases separating them.